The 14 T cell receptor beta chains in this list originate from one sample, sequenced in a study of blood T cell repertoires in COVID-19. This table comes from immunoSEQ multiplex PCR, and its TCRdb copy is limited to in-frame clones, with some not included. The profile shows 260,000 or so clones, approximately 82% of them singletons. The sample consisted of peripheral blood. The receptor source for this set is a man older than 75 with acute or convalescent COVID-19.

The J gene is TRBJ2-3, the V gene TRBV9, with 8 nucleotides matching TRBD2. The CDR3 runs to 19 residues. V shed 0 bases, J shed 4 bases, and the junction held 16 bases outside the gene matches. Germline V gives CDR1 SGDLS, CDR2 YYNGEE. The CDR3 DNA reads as TGTGCCAGCAGCGTAGCTGGTGGAGGGGGACTAGGGCGATCAGATACGCAGTATTTT. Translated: CASSVAGGGGLGRSDTQYF.

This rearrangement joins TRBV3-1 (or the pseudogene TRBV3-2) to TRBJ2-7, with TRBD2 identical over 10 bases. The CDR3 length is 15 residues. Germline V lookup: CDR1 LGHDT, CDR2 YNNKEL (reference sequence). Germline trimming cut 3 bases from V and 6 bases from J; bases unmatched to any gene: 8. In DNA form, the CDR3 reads TGTGCCAGCAGCCATCACAGCGGGGGGGCGGTCGAGCAGTACTTC. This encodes CASSHHSGGAVEQYF.

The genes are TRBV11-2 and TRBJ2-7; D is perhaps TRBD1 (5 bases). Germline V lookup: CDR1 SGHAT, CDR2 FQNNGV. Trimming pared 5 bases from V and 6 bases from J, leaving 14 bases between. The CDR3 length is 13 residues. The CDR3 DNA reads TGTGCCAGCAGCCCTGGGTCTCAGGGCGAGCAGTACTTC. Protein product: CASSPGSQGEQYF.

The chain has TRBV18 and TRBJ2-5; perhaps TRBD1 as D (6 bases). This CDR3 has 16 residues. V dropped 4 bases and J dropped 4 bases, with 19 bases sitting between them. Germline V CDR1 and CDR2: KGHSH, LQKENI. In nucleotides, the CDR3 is TGTGCCAGCTCACTAGGTGAACAGGGAATACGAGAGACCCAGTACTTC. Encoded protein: CASSLGEQGIRETQYF.

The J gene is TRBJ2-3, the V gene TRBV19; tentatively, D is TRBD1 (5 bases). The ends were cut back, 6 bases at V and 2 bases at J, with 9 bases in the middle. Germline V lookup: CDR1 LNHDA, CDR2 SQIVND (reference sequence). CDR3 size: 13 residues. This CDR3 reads CASRPGSTDTQYF. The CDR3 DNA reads TGTGCCAGTAGGCCAGGGTCCACAGATACGCAGTATTTT.

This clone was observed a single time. The CDR3 DNA reads TGTGCCAGCATCTCGGGACAGGGGGGCCAGAAATATTTT. Its protein is CASISGQGGQKYF. This chain connects TRBV3-1 (or the pseudogene TRBV3-2) to TRBJ1-3, with TRBD1 identical over 11 bases. The germline gives CDR1 LGHDT, CDR2 YNNKEL (reference sequence). CDR3 length: 13 residues. Trimming at V came to 7 bases and at J to 15 bases, leaving 11 bases not matched to a gene.

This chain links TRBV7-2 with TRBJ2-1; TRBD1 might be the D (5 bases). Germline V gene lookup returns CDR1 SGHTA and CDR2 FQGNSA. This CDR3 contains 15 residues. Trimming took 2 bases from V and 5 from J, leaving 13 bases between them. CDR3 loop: CASSLRGSLHNEQFF. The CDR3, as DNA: TGTGCCAGCAGCTTAAGGGGCTCCTTACACAATGAGCAGTTCTTC.

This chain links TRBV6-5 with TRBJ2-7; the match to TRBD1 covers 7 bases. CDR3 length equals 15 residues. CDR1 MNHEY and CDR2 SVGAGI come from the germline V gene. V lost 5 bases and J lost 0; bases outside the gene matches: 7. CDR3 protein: CASSNRDRASYEQYF. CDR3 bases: TGTGCCAGCAGTAACCGGGACAGAGCCTCCTACGAGCAGTACTTC.

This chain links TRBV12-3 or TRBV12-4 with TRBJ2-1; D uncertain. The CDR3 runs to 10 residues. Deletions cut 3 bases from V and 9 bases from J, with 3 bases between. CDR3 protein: CASSFIEQFF. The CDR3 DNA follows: TGTGCCAGCAGTTTCATTGAGCAGTTCTTC.

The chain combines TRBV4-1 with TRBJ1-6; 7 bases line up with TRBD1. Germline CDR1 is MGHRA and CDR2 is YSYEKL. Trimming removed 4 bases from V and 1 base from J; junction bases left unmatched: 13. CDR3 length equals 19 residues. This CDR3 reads CASSLRSDRDSSYNSPLHF. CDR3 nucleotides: TGCGCCAGCAGCCTGAGATCCGACCGGGACAGTTCCTATAATTCACCCCTCCACTTT.

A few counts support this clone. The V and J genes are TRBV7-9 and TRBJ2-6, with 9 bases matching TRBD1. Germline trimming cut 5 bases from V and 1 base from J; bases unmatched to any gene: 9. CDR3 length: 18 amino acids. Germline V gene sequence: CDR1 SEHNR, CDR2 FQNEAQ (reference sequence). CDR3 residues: CASSARDRVFSGANVLTF. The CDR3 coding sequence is TGTGCCAGCAGCGCCCGGGACAGGGTTTTTTCTGGGGCCAACGTCCTGACTTTC.

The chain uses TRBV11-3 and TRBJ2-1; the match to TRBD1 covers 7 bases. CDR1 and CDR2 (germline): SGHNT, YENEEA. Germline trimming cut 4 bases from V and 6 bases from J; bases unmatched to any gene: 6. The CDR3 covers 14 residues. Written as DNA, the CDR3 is TGTGCCAGCAGCTCAGAAAGGACAGGCAATGAGCAGTTCTTC. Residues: CASSSERTGNEQFF.

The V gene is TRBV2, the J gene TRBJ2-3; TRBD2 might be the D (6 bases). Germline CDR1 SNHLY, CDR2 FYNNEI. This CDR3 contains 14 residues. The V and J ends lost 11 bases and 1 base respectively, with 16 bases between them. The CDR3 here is CARETSARTDTQYF. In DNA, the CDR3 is TGTGCCCGAGAGACTAGTGCCCGCACAGATACGCAGTATTTT.

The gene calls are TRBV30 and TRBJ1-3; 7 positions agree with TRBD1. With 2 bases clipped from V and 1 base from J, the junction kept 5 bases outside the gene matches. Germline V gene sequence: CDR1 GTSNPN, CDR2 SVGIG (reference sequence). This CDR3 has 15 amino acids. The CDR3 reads CAWSLGQSSGNTIYF. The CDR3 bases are TGTGCCTGGAGTTTGGGACAGTCTTCTGGAAACACCATATATTTT.